A single T cell receptor (beta chain) is shown here with its context. This sample was taken from a study of blood T cell repertoires in COVID-19. Study-wide context: The analysed material was cDNA or gDNA that came from T cells, B-cell-depleted T cells, or PBMCs.

Germline lookup yields CDR1 SGHRS and CDR2 YFSETQ. The V and J ends lost 1 base and 0 bases, in that order; junction bases with no gene match: 18. The CDR3 runs to 20 residues. Original data processing: Counts of nucleated cells, estimated from reference gene primer amplification, were obtained. Clones were read by immunoSEQ multiplex PCR, and TCRdb kept only the in-frame ones, dropping some. V and J calls and clone size are as listed in that table; D and trimming were resolved from the DNA. The sample consists of approximately 360,000 clones, roughly 90% of them appearing once. Ages ranged from roughly 18 to 95 years, with residence in some 25 US areas. Cohorts were based on clinical histories the participants reported.

The sample comprised PBMCs or T cells enriched from blood (not recorded which). The J gene is TRBJ1-2, the V gene TRBV5-1; TRBD1 agrees at 7 bases. This clonotype originated in a woman younger than 45 with acute COVID-19. CDR3 loop: CASSLKGGPELTISNYGYTF. The CDR3 DNA reads TGCGCCAGCAGCTTGAAAGGGGGCCCGGAACTAACTATCTCTAACTATGGCTACACCTTC.